These T cell receptor beta chains were read from a single sample in a study of technical replicates of blood from four donors. The method was immunoSEQ multiplex PCR; TCRdb's version includes in-frame clones alone and lacks a portion of them. This sample yields roughly 62,000 clones, of which about 95% are seen a single time; around 2.9% belongs to the top ten. Input material: PBMCs. All receptors derive from a human donor in good health. Some clones in this sample may be carry-over from other donors' samples. CDR3s include the opening cysteine and the closing phenylalanine or tryptophan. A D gene is named only where the DNA matches it firmly. The size of a clone is reported for some rows only, either as once, few or many, or as a class for expanded clones.

J gene: TRBJ2-7; D gene: NA; V gene: TRBV29-1; clone size: NA; CDR3 DNA: TGCAGCGTCTGGACAGGGAGGGAGGGCTACGAGCAGTACTTC; CDR3 protein: CSVWTGREGYEQYF
J gene: TRBJ2-3; D gene: NA; V gene: TRBV6-4; clone size: NA; CDR3 DNA: TGTGCCAGCAGCGCCAGGGTGGGAGATACGCAGTATTTT; CDR3 protein: CASSARVGDTQYF
J gene: TRBJ2-3; D gene: NA; V gene: TRBV4-3; clone size: NA; CDR3 DNA: TGCGCCAGCAGCCAAGTTTACGGGAGACCCCAGGATACGCAGTATTTT; CDR3 protein: CASSQVYGRPQDTQYF
J gene: TRBJ2-3; D gene: NA; V gene: TRBV11-1; clone size: NA; CDR3 DNA: TGTGCCAGCAGCTTAGCACGGGGGGCTAGCACAGATACGCAGTATTTT; CDR3 protein: CASSLARGASTDTQYF
J gene: TRBJ1-5; D gene: NA; V gene: TRBV19; clone size: NA; CDR3 DNA: TGTGCCAGTAGTATTGCAACAGGGACCAGATCCCAGCATTTT; CDR3 protein: CASSIATGTRSQHF
J gene: TRBJ1-2; D gene: NA; V gene: TRBV2; clone size: NA; CDR3 DNA: TGTGCCAGCAGTGAATCCAGGGCCCCCTATGGCTACACCTTC; CDR3 protein: CASSESRAPYGYTF
J gene: TRBJ1-5; D gene: NA; V gene: TRBV10-1; clone size: once; CDR3 DNA: TGCGCCAGCCCCCTGCGGGGTGGGGTGGTTCAGCCCCAGCATTTT; CDR3 protein: CASPLRGGVVQPQHF
J gene: TRBJ2-3; D gene: TRBD2; V gene: TRBV5-1; clone size: NA; CDR3 DNA: TGCGCCAGCAGCTTGGACCCTAGCGGGGGAGATACGCAGTATTTT; CDR3 protein: CASSLDPSGGDTQYF
J gene: TRBJ1-4; D gene: TRBD1; V gene: TRBV19; clone size: NA; CDR3 DNA: TGTGCCAGTAGTTCCCCGGGACAGATCCTCGAGGAAAAACTGTTTTTT; CDR3 protein: CASSSPGQILEEKLFF
J gene: TRBJ1-3; D gene: NA; V gene: TRBV6-5; clone size: NA; CDR3 DNA: TGTGCCAGCAGTTACTCGGGGGGGTATGGAAACACCATATATTTT; CDR3 protein: CASSYSGGYGNTIYF
J gene: TRBJ2-7; D gene: NA; V gene: TRBV6-5; clone size: NA; CDR3 DNA: TGTGCCAGCAGACGCCCCGGGCAGGGAATCAACGAGCAGTACTTC; CDR3 protein: CASRRPGQGINEQYF
J gene: TRBJ1-1; D gene: NA; V gene: TRBV7-2; clone size: NA; CDR3 DNA: TGTGCCAGCAGCCCACCCATGCTAGGTGAAGCTTTCTTT; CDR3 protein: CASSPPMLGEAFF
J gene: TRBJ2-2; D gene: TRBD1; V gene: TRBV5-5; clone size: NA; CDR3 DNA: TGTGCCAGCAGCCCCCGTGGGACAGGCAACACCGGGGAGCTGTTTTTT; CDR3 protein: CASSPRGTGNTGELFF
J gene: TRBJ1-1; D gene: NA; V gene: TRBV11-1; clone size: NA; CDR3 DNA: TGTGCCAGCAGCTTAAGCCGGAACACTGAAGCTTTCTTT; CDR3 protein: CASSLSRNTEAFF
J gene: TRBJ2-2; D gene: NA; V gene: TRBV9; clone size: NA; CDR3 DNA: TGTGCCAGCAGCGTAGCAAGCAGGCAGCCCGGCGGGGAGCTGTTTTTT; CDR3 protein: CASSVASRQPGGELFF
J gene: TRBJ1-6; D gene: TRBD1; V gene: TRBV2; clone size: NA; CDR3 DNA: TGTGCCAGCAGGGCCGGGACAGGGAATAATTCACCCCTCCACTTT; CDR3 protein: CASRAGTGNNSPLHF
J gene: TRBJ2-2; D gene: NA; V gene: TRBV4-3; clone size: NA; CDR3 DNA: TGCGCCAGCAGCCTTTTAGGGGGATTATTTCGGGTCCCCGGGGAGCTGTTTTTT; CDR3 protein: CASSLLGGLFRVPGELFF